The rows below give T cell receptor beta chains drawn from one sample of a study of blood T cell repertoires in COVID-19. Sequencing used immunoSEQ multiplex PCR; TCRdb keeps in-frame clones, though not all of them. The data hold 300,000 or so clones, with about nine tenths observed a single time. The sequenced material came from PBMCs or T cells enriched from blood (not recorded which). These TCRs come from a man aged 55 to 69 who had recovered from COVID-19. The CDR3 runs from the conserved cysteine through the conserved F or W. The D gene is left open where the match is weak. Where a row states a size, it is once, few, many or the class of an expanded clone; other rows omit it.

j_call cdr3_length v_call d_call clone_size cdr3_aa cdr3_nt
TRBJ2-7 17 TRBV19 NA once CASSIEGGTHFSAEQYF TGTGCCAGTAGTATAGAAGGAGGGACTCATTTCTCTGCCGAGCAGTACTTC
TRBJ2-5 14 TRBV28 TRBD2 once CASKPGGWEETQYF TGTGCCAGCAAACCGGGAGGGTGGGAAGAGACCCAGTACTTC
TRBJ1-1 14 TRBV7-8 NA few CASSVPAPSTEAFF TGTGCCAGCAGCGTTCCCGCCCCGAGCACTGAAGCTTTCTTT
TRBJ1-1 15 TRBV18 NA NA CASSPPGIRNTEAFF TGTGCCAGCTCACCACCGGGCATTAGGAACACTGAAGCTTTCTTT
TRBJ2-5 14 TRBV19 NA NA CASSILGGKETQYF TGTGCCAGTAGTATATTGGGCGGGAAAGAGACCCAGTACTTC
TRBJ1-1 15 TRBV9 TRBD1 NA CASSLTGTGGTEAFF TGTGCCAGCAGCCTGACCGGGACAGGGGGCACTGAAGCTTTCTTT
TRBJ1-2 12 TRBV25-1 NA NA CASSGIAGGYTF TGTGCCAGCAGTGGAATTGCCGGTGGCTACACCTTC
TRBJ2-7 19 TRBV7-8 TRBD2 NA CASSLAGLAGDHRAYEQYF TGTGCCAGCAGCTTAGCCGGACTAGCGGGGGACCACCGTGCCTACGAGCAGTACTTC
TRBJ2-1 16 TRBV18 TRBD2 NA CASSPLRGLAGGLEFF TGTGCCAGCTCACCCCTAAGAGGACTAGCGGGAGGTCTGGAGTTCTTC
TRBJ2-1 15 TRBV2 TRBD2 NA CASSGTSGGANEQFF TGTGCCAGCAGTGGGACTAGCGGGGGGGCCAATGAGCAGTTCTTC
TRBJ2-3 16 TRBV6-5 NA NA CASSYSIRGNTDTQYF TGTGCCAGCAGTTACTCGATCCGGGGAAACACAGATACGCAGTATTTT
TRBJ1-6 14 TRBV5-6 NA NA CASSQVTGNSPLHF TGTGCCAGCAGCCAGGTCACAGGGAATTCACCCCTCCACTTT
TRBJ2-1 12 TRBV10-3 NA NA CAISESRLQQFF TGTGCCATCAGTGAGTCGAGACTACAGCAGTTCTTC
TRBJ2-7 14 TRBV7-2 TRBD2 NA CASSARREGYEQYF TGTGCCAGCAGCGCCCGCCGGGAGGGCTACGAGCAGTACTTC
TRBJ1-1 14 TRBV5-5 NA NA CASSWQGANTEAFF TGTGCCAGCAGCTGGCAAGGAGCTAACACTGAAGCTTTCTTT
TRBJ1-1 13 TRBV24-1 NA NA CATRTQGTTEAFF TGTGCCACCAGAACACAGGGTACCACTGAAGCTTTCTTT
TRBJ1-6 17 TRBV7-2 TRBD1 NA CASSPDRVGVGLAPLHF TGTGCCAGCAGCCCGGACAGGGTTGGAGTTGGTCTGGCACCCCTCCACTTT
TRBJ2-3 15 TRBV7-6 NA NA CASSFGRTSTDTQYF TGTGCCAGCAGCTTTGGTCGGACTAGCACAGATACGCAGTATTTT
TRBJ1-2 13 TRBV12-3/TRBV12-4 NA NA CASSLLSGVGYTF TGTGCCAGCAGTTTACTGTCCGGTGTCGGCTACACCTTC
TRBJ1-5 13 TRBV14 NA NA CASSSRDNQPQHF TGTGCCAGCAGCTCAAGAGATAATCAGCCCCAGCATTTT
TRBJ2-5 14 TRBV2 NA NA CASTLQRGAGTQYF TGTGCCAGCACCCTTCAACGGGGGGCTGGGACCCAGTACTTC
TRBJ1-2 15 TRBV11-2 NA NA CASSTYRGLSYGYTF TGTGCCAGCAGCACTTACCGGGGACTGTCCTATGGCTACACCTTC
TRBJ2-7 16 TRBV5-4 NA NA CASSLEAGANSYEQYF TGTGCCAGCAGCTTGGAGGCGGGGGCGAACTCCTACGAGCAGTACTTC
TRBJ2-5 17 TRBV5-1 TRBD2 NA CASSLASSGRAEETQYF TGCGCCAGCAGCTTGGCGTCTAGCGGGAGGGCTGAAGAGACCCAGTACTTC
TRBJ2-7 15 TRBV3-1/TRBV3-2 TRBD2 NA CASSQETSKSYEQYF TGTGCCAGCAGCCAAGAGACTAGCAAGTCCTACGAGCAGTACTTC
TRBJ1-6 18 TRBV7-9 NA NA CASSSSFSRESYNSPLHF TGTGCCAGCAGTTCAAGCTTTTCGAGGGAGTCCTATAATTCACCCCTCCACTTT
TRBJ1-3 15 TRBV7-9 NA once CASSLTTGSGNTIYF TGTGCCAGCAGCTTAACGACGGGCTCTGGAAACACCATATATTTT